The T cell receptor (beta chain) under discussion was sequenced for a study of T cells in Graves' hyperthyroidism and ophthalmopathy. General study results and limits: The majority of expanded thyroid clonotypes above 0.001 also appeared in blood.

Amplified TCR beta CDR3 regions came from RNA transcripts. Researchers ran a first-round RT-PCR on the TCR CDR3 using the HTBI primer set. Each CDR3 protein gets one entry after TCRdb re-called the multiplex PCR reads with MiXCR. The sample includes 250,000 to 300,000 distinct CDR3 sequences, about 15% of them seen just once. This clonotype occurred many times. Its antigen remains unidentified. The sequenced sample was blood. The receptor comes from a woman between 35 and 50 years old with Graves' hyperthyroidism that later progressed to Graves' ophthalmopathy.

The CDR3 DNA sequence: TGTGCCAGCAGCCCCGAAGGACTTGAGCAGTTCTTC. Amino acids: CASSPEGLEQFF. This chain links TRBV11-3 with TRBJ2-1, with D possibly matching TRBD2 (5 bases). The CDR3 is made up of 12 amino acids. Germline CDR1 is SGHNT and CDR2 is YENEEA. Trimming left V 5 bases short and J 9 bases short, with 11 bases between.